The 5 T cell receptor beta chains reported below all come from one sample, sequenced in a study of blood T cell repertoires in COVID-19. The repertoire was sequenced with immunoSEQ multiplex PCR; TCRdb's copy has only in-frame clones and lacks some. Among fewer than 350,000 clones listed, roughly 89% were seen once. The sequencing input was PBMCs or T cells enriched from blood (not recorded which). Receptor source: a young woman with acute COVID-19.

The chain joins TRBV25-1 to TRBJ1-1, with 7 bases matching TRBD1. The trim removed 5 bases at V and 4 bases at J, leaving 7 bases unmatched. Germline values: CDR1 MGHDK, CDR2 SYGVNS. The CDR3 totals 14 residues. The CDR3 spells CASSTGVLGTEAFF. In DNA, the CDR3 is TGTGCCAGCAGTACAGGGGTGCTGGGCACTGAAGCTTTCTTT.

The chain is built from TRBV18 and TRBJ1-2, with D maybe TRBD1 (5 bases). Trimming removed 3 bases from V and 4 bases from J, with 12 bases in between. The CDR3 spans 14 residues. Germline V gene sequence: CDR1 KGHSH, CDR2 LQKENI. In DNA, the CDR3 is TGTGCCAGCTCACCTACAGACAGAGCCTATGGCTACACCTTC. It yields the protein CASSPTDRAYGYTF.

The chain recombines TRBV10-2 with TRBJ2-1; 7 nucleotides agree with TRBD2. CDR3 length: 16 residues. Germline CDR1 is WSHSY and CDR2 is SAAADI. Losses at the gene ends were 6 bases for V and 4 bases for J; bases not matched to a gene: 12. This CDR3 reads CASSAREAGIYNEQFF. The CDR3 coding sequence is TGCGCCAGCAGCGCCCGTGAAGCGGGGATATACAATGAGCAGTTCTTC.

The rearrangement joins TRBV30 to TRBJ1-2; 10 bases agree with TRBD1. Germline V gene lookup returns CDR1 GTSNPN and CDR2 SVGIG (reference sequence). This CDR3 contains 13 residues. The J segment lost 8 bases and the V segment lost 2 bases, leaving 5 bases of the junction unmatched. The CDR3 reads CAWSPGQGNGYTF. CDR3 sequence (DNA): TGTGCCTGGAGTCCGGGACAGGGGAACGGCTACACCTTC.

J is TRBJ1-6 and V is TRBV28, with D possibly TRBD1 on 5 matching bases. Germline lookup yields CDR1 MDHEN and CDR2 SYDVKM. The CDR3 is made up of 14 amino acids. The V and J ends lost 6 bases and 10 bases respectively, with 16 bases between them. The CDR3: CASRRNGEGSPLHF. CDR3 sequence (DNA): TGTGCCAGCAGGAGGAATGGGGAGGGGTCACCCCTCCACTTT.